The entry below gives a single TCR beta chain sequence along with its context. This entry comes from a study of blood T cell repertoires in COVID-19. Study background: Whether acute or convalescent, the COVID-19 samples came from the United States, Italy and Spain. In each case, the material was cDNA or gDNA derived from T cells, B-cell-depleted T cells, or PBMCs.

Authors' analysis steps: Amplification from reference gene primers served as the basis for estimated nucleated cell counts. The protocol was immunoSEQ multiplex PCR, while the TCRdb copy is restricted to in-frame clones and leaves out a portion. V and J calls and clone size are those listed in that table; D and trimming were worked out from the DNA. The sample comprises 400,000 to 550,000 clones, 85% to 90% of which are singletons, and 4% to 5.5% rests with the top ten. Per the germline V gene, CDR1 is MNHEY and CDR2 is SVGAGI. The CDR3 extends over 14 amino acids. V was clipped by 3 bases and J by 2 bases; unmatched bases: 4.

The sample consisted of peripheral blood. This rearrangement joins TRBV6-5 to TRBJ2-7; TRBD1 matches 7 bases. The TCR sequence derives from a woman under 40 with acute or convalescent COVID-19. Here the CDR3 DNA reads TGTGCCAGCAGTTATCGGGACAGAGCCTACGAGCAGTACTTC. This encodes CASSYRDRAYEQYF.